This TCR beta chain originates from a study of CD8 T cells in Susac syndrome. CD8+ and CD4+ T cells taken from blood had their TCR beta sequenced. The CD8+ and CD4+ T cells were negatively isolated, with the TEMRA cells enriched by FACS. Random hexamers primed reverse transcription of roughly 0.5 to 1 ug RNA. TCRdb reprocessed the immunoSEQ multiplex PCR reads with MiXCR, giving one entry per CDR3 protein. This sample has 100,000 to 150,000 distinct CDR3 sequences, with just under 95% found just once. V shed 6 bases, J shed 3 bases, and the junction held 5 bases outside the gene matches. The CDR3 consists of 14 residues. Remarks on this clonotype: No antigen is known for it.

Study results and limitations: The study admitted that it had a relatively small number of individuals in its TCR sequencing and HLA analysis.

This receptor was obtained from a human donor with multiple sclerosis. Sequenced sample: CD4+ T cells from PBMCs. The chain links TRBV12-3 or TRBV12-4 to TRBJ1-1; 9 bases are a match to TRBD1. The CDR3 reads CASRQTGGHTEAFF. CDR3 in DNA: TGTGCCAGCAGACAGACAGGGGGTCACACTGAAGCTTTCTTT.